This entry features one T cell receptor beta chain sequence. This record belongs to a study of HIV-infected patients and healthy controls. TCRdb analysed the 5' RACE reads with MiXCR anew, one entry per CDR3 protein. Of under 70,000 distinct CDR3 sequences listed, 15% to 20% are singletons. V dropped 3 bases and J dropped 5 bases, with 7 bases sitting between them. Per germline, CDR1 ENHRY and CDR2 SYGVKD. CDR3 length: 13 residues. The rearrangement uses TRBV10-3 and TRBJ2-2; possible D gene TRBD1, 5 bases. The TCR comes from a human donor in good health. Sequencing input: CD4+ T cells from blood. This CDR3 reads CAISDRETGELFF. CDR3 DNA sequence: TGTGCCATCAGTGACAGGGAAACCGGGGAGCTGTTTTTT.